This T cell receptor beta chain was obtained from a study of T cells in Graves' hyperthyroidism and ophthalmopathy. Study outcomes and limitations: The blood repertoire included most of the expanded thyroid clonotypes above 0.001.

Remarks on this clonotype: What it binds is not known.

Trimming stripped 6 bases from V and 1 base from J, with 17 bases between. Germline lookup yields CDR1 SGHRS and CDR2 YFSETQ. CDR3 size: 15 residues. RNA transcripts served as the template for amplifying TCR beta CDR3 regions. HTBI primers were the set used in a first-round RT-PCR of the TCR CDR3. MiXCR, run by TCRdb on the multiplex PCR reads, gives a single entry per CDR3 protein. The sample lists about 500,000 distinct CDR3 sequences; about 46% were seen once. For the diagnoses, clinical symptoms, serum thyroxine and TRAb, thyroid ultrasound and orbital computed tomography were used. The TCR was taken from an adult woman with Graves' disease, either hyperthyroidism or ophthalmopathy (not recorded which). The source material was peripheral blood or thyroid tissue (not recorded which). The chain is built from TRBV5-1 and TRBJ2-7, with D unclear. The CDR3 spells CASKISAWRSYEQYF. CDR3 DNA: TGCGCCAGCAAGATTTCAGCCTGGAGATCCTACGAGCAGTACTTC.